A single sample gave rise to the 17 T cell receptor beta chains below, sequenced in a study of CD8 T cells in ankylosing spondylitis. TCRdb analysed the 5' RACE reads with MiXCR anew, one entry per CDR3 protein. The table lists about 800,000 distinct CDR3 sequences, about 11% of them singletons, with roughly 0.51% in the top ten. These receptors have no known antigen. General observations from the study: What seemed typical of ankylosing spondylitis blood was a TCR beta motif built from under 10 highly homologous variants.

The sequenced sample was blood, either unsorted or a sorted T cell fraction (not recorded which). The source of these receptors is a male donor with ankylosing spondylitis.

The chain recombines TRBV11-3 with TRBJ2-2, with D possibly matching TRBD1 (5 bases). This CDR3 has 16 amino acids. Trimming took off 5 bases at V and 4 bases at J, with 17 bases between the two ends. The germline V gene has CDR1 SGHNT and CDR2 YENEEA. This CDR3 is CASSIISQASTGELFF. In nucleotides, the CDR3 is TGTGCCAGCAGCATTATATCACAGGCGTCCACCGGGGAGCTGTTTTTT.

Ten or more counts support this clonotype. The CDR3 is CSVLTGGYEQYF. CDR3 bases: TGCAGCGTCCTGACAGGGGGCTACGAGCAGTACTTC. The chain has TRBV29-1 and TRBJ2-7; 9 bases are shared with TRBD1. V lost 6 bases and J lost 3; bases outside the gene matches: 3. The CDR3 runs 12 residues. Germline V lookup: CDR1 SQVTM, CDR2 ANQGSEA.

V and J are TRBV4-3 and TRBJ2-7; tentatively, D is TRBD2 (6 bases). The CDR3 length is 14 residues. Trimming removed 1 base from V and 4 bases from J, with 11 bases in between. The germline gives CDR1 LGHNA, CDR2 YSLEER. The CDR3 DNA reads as TGCGCCAGCAGCCAAGTGGGCGGGATGTACGAGCAGTACTTC. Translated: CASSQVGGMYEQYF.

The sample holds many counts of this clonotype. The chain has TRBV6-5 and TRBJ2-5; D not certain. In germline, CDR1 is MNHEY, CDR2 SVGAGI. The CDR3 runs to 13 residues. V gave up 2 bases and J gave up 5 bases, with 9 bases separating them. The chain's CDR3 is CASSYQMGETQYF. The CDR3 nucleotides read TGTGCCAGCAGTTACCAGATGGGTGAGACCCAGTACTTC.

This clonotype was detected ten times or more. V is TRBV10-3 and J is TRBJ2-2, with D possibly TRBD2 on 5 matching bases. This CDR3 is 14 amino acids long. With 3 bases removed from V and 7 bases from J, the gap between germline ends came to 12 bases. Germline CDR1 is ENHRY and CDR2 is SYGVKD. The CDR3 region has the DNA TGTGCCATCAGTGAAGAACTAGTCGGCGGGGAGCTGTTTTTT. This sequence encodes CAISEELVGGELFF.

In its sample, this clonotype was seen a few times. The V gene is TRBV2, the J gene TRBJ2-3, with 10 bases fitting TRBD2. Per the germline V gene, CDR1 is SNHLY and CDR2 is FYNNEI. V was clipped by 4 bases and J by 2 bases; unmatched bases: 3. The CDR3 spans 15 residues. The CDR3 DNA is TGTGCCAGCAGTGGAGGACTAGCGGACACAGATACGCAGTATTTT. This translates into CASSGGLADTDTQYF. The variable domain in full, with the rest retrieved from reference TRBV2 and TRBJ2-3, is EPEVTQTPSHQVTQMGQEVILRCVPISNHLYFYWYRQILGQKVEFLVSFYNNEISEKSEIFDDQFSVERPDGSNFTLKIRSTKLEDSAMYFCASSGGLADTDTQYFGPGTRLTVL.

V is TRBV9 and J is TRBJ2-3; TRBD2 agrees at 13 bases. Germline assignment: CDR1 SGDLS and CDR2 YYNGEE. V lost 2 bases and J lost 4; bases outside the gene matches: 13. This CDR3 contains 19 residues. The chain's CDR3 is CASSVDLGGTSGDADTQYF. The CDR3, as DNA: TGTGCCAGCAGCGTGGATTTGGGTGGGACTAGCGGGGACGCAGATACGCAGTATTTT.

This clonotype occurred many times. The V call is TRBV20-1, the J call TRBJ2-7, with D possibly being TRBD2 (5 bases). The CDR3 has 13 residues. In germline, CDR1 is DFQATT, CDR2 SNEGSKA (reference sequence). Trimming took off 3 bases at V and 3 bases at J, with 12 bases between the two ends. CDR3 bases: TGCAGTGCTAGGGGAGCGAGACTCTACGAGCAGTACTTC. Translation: CSARGARLYEQYF.

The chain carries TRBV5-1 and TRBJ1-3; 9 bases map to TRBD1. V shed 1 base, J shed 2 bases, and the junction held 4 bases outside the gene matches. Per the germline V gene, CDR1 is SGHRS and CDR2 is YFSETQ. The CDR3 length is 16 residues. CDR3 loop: CASSLTGGSTGNTIYF. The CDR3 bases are TGCGCCAGCAGCTTGACAGGGGGCTCTACTGGAAACACCATATATTTT.

The CDR3 DNA reads TGTGCCAGCTGGGAGGCACCGAACAATTCACCCCTCCACTTT. The encoded protein is CASWEAPNNSPLHF. This chain joins TRBV6-1 and TRBJ1-6, with D unclear. Germline V gives CDR1 MNHNS, CDR2 SASEGT. This CDR3 region has 14 residues. V lost 8 bases, J lost 7 bases, and 15 bases lay in between.

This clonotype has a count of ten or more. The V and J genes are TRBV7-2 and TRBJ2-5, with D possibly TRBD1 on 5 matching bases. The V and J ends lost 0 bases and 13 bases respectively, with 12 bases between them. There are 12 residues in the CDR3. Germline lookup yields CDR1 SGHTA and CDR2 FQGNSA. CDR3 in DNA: TGTGCCAGCAGCTTAGCAACAGGAATCCGGTACTTC. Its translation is CASSLATGIRYF.

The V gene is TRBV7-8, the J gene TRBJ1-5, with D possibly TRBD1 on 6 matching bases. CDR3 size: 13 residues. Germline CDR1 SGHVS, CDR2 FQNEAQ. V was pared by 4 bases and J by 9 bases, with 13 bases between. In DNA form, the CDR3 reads TGTGCCAGCAGCTGGGGGGCGGATCGGCCCCAGCATTTT. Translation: CASSWGADRPQHF.

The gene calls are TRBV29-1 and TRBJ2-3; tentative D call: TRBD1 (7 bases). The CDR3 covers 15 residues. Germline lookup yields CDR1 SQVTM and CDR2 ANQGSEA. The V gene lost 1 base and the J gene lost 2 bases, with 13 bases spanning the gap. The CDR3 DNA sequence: TGCAGCGTTGAAGGGACCAGGGGGGACACAGATACGCAGTATTTT. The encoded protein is CSVEGTRGDTDTQYF.

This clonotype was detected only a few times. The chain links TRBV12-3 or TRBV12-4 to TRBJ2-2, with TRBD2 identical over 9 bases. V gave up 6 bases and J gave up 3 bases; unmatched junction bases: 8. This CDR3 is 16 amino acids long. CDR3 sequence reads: CASSPQTSGYTGELFF. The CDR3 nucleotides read TGTGCCAGCAGCCCTCAGACTAGCGGATACACCGGGGAGCTGTTTTTT.

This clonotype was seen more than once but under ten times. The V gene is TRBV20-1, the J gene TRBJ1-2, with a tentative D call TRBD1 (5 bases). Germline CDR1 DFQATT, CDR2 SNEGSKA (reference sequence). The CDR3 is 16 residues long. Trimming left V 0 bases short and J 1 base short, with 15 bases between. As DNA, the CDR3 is TGCAGTGCTAGAGACGCCCGACAGTTTAGTAACTATGGCTACACCTTC. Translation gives CSARDARQFSNYGYTF.

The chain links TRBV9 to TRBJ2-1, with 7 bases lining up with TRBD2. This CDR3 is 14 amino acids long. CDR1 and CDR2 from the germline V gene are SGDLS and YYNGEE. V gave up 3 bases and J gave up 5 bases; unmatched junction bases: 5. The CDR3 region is CASSGTSVHNEQFF. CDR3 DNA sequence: TGTGCCAGCAGCGGGACTAGTGTCCACAATGAGCAGTTCTTC.

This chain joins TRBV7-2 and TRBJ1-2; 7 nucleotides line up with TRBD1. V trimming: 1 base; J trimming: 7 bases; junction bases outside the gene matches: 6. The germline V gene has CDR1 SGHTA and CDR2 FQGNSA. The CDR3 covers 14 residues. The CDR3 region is CASSLGVGTVGYTF. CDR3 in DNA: TGTGCCAGCAGCTTAGGGGTCGGGACAGTTGGCTACACCTTC.